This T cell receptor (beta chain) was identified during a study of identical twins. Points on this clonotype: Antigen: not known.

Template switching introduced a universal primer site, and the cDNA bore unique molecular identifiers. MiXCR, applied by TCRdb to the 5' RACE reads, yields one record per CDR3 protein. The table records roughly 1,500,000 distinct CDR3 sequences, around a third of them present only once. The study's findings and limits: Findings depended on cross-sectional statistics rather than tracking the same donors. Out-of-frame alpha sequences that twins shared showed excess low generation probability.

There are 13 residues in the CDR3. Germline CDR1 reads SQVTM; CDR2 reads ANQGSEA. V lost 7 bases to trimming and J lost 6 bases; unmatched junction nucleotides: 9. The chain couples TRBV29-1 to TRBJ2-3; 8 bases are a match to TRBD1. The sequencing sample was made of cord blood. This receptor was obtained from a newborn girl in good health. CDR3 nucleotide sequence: TGCAGCGCCGACCAGGGGGCAGGGGATACGCAGTATTTT. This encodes CSADQGAGDTQYF.